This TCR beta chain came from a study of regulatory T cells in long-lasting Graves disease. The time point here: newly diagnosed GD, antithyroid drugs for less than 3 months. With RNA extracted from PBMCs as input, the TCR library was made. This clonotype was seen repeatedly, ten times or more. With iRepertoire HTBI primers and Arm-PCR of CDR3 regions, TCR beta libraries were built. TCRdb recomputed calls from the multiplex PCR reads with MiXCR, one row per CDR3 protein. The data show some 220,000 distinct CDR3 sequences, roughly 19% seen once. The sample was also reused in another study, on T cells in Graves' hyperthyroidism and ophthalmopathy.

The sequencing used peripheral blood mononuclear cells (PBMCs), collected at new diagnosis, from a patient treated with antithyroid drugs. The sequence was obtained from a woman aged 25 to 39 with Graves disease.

CDR3 amino acids: CASSTPEGQASYEQYF. CDR3 nucleotide sequence: TGTGCCAGCAGCACTCCGGAGGGACAGGCGTCCTACGAGCAGTACTTC. The J gene is TRBJ2-7, the V gene TRBV7-9, with 8 positions matching TRBD1. The V gene end was trimmed by 5 bases and the J gene end by 1 base; junction bases not matched to a gene: 10. From germline, CDR1 is SEHNR and CDR2 FQNEAQ (reference sequence). The CDR3 length is 16 residues.